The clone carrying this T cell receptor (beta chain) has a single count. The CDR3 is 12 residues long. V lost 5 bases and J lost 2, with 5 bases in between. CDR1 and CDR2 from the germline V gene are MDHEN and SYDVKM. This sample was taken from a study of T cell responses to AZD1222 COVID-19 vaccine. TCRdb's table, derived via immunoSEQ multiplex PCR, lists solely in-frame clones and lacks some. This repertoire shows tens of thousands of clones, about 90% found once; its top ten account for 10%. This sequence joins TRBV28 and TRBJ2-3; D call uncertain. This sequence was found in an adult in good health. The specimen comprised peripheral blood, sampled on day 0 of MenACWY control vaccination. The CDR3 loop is CASSPHTDTQYF. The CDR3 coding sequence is TGTGCCAGCAGTCCCCACACAGATACGCAGTATTTT.